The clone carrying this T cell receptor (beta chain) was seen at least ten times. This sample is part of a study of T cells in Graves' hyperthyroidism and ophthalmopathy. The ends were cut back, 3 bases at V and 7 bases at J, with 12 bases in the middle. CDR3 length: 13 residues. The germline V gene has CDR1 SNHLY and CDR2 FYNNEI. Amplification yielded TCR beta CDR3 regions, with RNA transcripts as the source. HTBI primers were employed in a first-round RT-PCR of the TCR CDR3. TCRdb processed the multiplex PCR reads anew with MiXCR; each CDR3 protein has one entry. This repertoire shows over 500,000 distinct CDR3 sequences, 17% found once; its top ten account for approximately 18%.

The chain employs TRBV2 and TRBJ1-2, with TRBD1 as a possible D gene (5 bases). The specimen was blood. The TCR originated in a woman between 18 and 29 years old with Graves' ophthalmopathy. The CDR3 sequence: CASSEPGSGGYTF. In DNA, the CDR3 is TGTGCCAGCAGTGAGCCAGGGAGCGGTGGCTACACCTTC.